The 8 T cell receptor beta chains listed next were all sequenced from one sample in a study of blood T cells in healthy people across ages. A second 7 to 11 cycle PCR used barcoded and J-beta primers. MiXCR, applied by TCRdb to the 5' RACE reads, yields one record per CDR3 protein. The data contain 800,000 or so distinct CDR3 sequences, 20% to 30% of them singletons. This sample was also put to use in a study of T cells of mothers and their children.

Sequencing was carried out using blood. Receptor source: a boy aged 5-17 years in good health.

This clonotype turned up a few times. The chain links TRBV11-2 to TRBJ1-3; a weak D match, TRBD1 (5 bases). Trimming stripped 0 bases from V and 2 bases from J, with 8 bases between. Germline V gene sequence: CDR1 SGHAT, CDR2 FQNNGV. This CDR3 has 15 amino acids. The CDR3 bases are TGTGCCAGCAGCTTAGATTGGGGACCTGGAAACACCATATATTTT. Protein sequence: CASSLDWGPGNTIYF.

The chain has TRBV27 and TRBJ2-2, with 9 nucleotides matching TRBD1. This CDR3 spans 17 amino acids. Trimming cost V 5 bases and J 5 bases; bases outside gene matches: 12. Germline CDR1 MNHEY, CDR2 SMNVEV (reference sequence). In DNA, the CDR3 is TGTGCCAGCAGTATCACAGGGGGCGATGGGGGAACCGGGGAGCTGTTTTTT. Protein: CASSITGGDGGTGELFF.

This clonotype was seen a handful of times. The chain has TRBV6-1 and TRBJ2-1; 8 bases fit TRBD1. The J call could be wrong; TRBJ2-7 is a better fit for the DNA end. Germline assignment: CDR1 MNHNS and CDR2 SASEGT. The CDR3 extends over 13 amino acids. CDR3 residues: CASSFGQGREQYF. CDR3 bases: TGTGCCAGCAGTTTTGGACAGGGTCGCGAGCAGTACTTC.

This rearrangement joins TRBV7-9 to TRBJ2-1; D is unresolved. The J call may be in error: the DNA end matches TRBJ2-7 better. Germline V CDR1 and CDR2: SEHNR, FQNEAQ (reference sequence). The CDR3 runs to 13 residues. CDR3 nucleotide sequence: TGTGCCAGCACCCCATGGGTAACCGGGGAGCAGTACTTC. Translated, it gives CASTPWVTGEQYF.

In its sample, this clonotype was seen many times. The V call is TRBV20-1, the J call TRBJ2-1; 8 positions agree with TRBD2. This CDR3 is 15 amino acids long. V was clipped by 0 bases and J by 3 bases; unmatched bases: 4. Germline V gene lookup returns CDR1 DFQATT and CDR2 SNEGSKA (reference sequence). The CDR3 loop reads CSARDPGTSYNEQFF. The CDR3 nucleotides are TGCAGTGCTAGAGATCCCGGGACTAGCTACAATGAGCAGTTCTTC.

This clonotype occurred a few times. The rearrangement links TRBV29-1 to TRBJ2-1, with D perhaps given as TRBD1 or TRBD2 (5 bases each). The DNA matches TRBJ2-7 better at its end, which makes the J call doubtful. The germline gives CDR1 SQVTM, CDR2 ANQGSEA. This CDR3 is 12 amino acids long. CDR3 region: CSAREPSDEQYF. CDR3 bases: TGCAGCGCCAGGGAGCCATCCGACGAGCAGTACTTC.

This rearrangement joins TRBV9 to TRBJ2-5; D gene uncertain. Trimming stripped 4 bases from V and 2 bases from J, with 15 bases between. The CDR3 is 15 amino acids. Germline assignment: CDR1 SGDLS and CDR2 YYNGEE. The CDR3 loop is CASSPRMAAQETQYF. CDR3 bases: TGTGCCAGCAGCCCTCGCATGGCCGCGCAAGAGACCCAGTACTTC.

This clonotype was counted ten times or more. The gene calls are TRBV24-1 and TRBJ2-7; D perhaps matches TRBD2 (6 bases). CDR3 length equals 14 residues. Between the trimmed V and J ends, which lost 2 bases and 4 bases, there was a span of 11 bases. Germline V CDR1 and CDR2: KGHDR, SFDVKD. CDR3 region: CATSDSGGWYEQYF. DNA for the CDR3: TGTGCCACCAGTGATTCCGGGGGATGGTACGAGCAGTACTTC.